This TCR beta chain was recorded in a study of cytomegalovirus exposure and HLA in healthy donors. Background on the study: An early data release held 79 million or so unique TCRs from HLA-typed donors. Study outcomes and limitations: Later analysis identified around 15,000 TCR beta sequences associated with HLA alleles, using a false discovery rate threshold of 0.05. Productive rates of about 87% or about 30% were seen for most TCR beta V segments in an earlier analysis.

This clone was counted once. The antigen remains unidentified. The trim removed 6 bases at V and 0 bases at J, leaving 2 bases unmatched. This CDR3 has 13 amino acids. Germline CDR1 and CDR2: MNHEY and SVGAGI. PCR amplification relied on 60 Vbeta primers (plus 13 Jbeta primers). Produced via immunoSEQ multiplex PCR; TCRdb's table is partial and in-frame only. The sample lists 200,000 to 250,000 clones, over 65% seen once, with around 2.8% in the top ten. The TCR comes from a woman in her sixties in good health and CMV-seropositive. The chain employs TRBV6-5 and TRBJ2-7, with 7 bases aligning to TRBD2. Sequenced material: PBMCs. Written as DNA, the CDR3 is TGTGCCAGCAGCCGCGGGGGCTCCTACGAGCAGTACTTC. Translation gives CASSRGGSYEQYF.